This TCR beta chain was recovered during a study of cytomegalovirus exposure and HLA in healthy donors. Notes on the study in general: A highly shared variant cluster was judged a likely technical artifact. Among TCR sequences, most were rare, though some public TCRs appeared in many donors. A list of more than 150 TCR beta chains associated with cytomegalovirus was given.

PCR employed 60 Vbeta and 13 Jbeta primers. TCRdb keeps only in-frame clones here, not all; method: immunoSEQ multiplex PCR. The sample has about 140,000 clones. Germline CDR1 reads SGHAT; CDR2 reads FQDESV (reference sequence). Trimming took 5 bases from V and 2 from J, leaving 13 bases between them. The CDR3 runs to 16 residues. As for this clone: Its antigen is undetermined.

The V call is TRBV11-1, the J call TRBJ2-6, with a weak D call TRBD2 (5 bases). The sample consisted of PBMCs. This TCR was recovered from a male donor in good health and CMV-seronegative. In DNA form, the CDR3 reads TGTGCCAGCAGCCATACAAGGACTGCTGGGGCCAACGTCCTGACTTTC. Protein sequence: CASSHTRTAGANVLTF.